This T cell receptor beta chain was identified during a study of T-cell reconstitution after alpha-beta-depleted transplantation in children. This CDR3 spans 15 amino acids. Trimming removed 3 bases at V and 1 base at J, with 12 bases between. Study-wide results and limits: A year had passed since transplant, and T-cell counts and diversity by then came mostly from newly produced T cells. At around two months after transplant, the alpha-beta T cells were reportedly derived from several hundred expanded clones that came from non-depleted graft cells.

About this clonotype itself: Its matching antigen is unknown.

During its preparation, the TCRbeta library received unique molecular identifiers. TCRdb re-derived calls from the PCR reads in MiXCR, one entry per CDR3 protein. The table lists about 310,000 distinct CDR3 sequences, around 25% of them singletons. The chain combines TRBV12-3 or TRBV12-4 with TRBJ1-2, with D possibly being TRBD1 (6 bases). Specimen: PBMCs, mostly from graft donor cells, collected 180 days after TCRalphabeta/CD19-depleted stem cell transplant. The source is a male patient younger than 18 who had a stem cell transplant for acute lymphoblastic leukemia, so the T cells may come from the graft donor. DNA for the CDR3: TGTGCCAGCAGTTTCACAGGGAATATTAACTATGGCTACACCTTC. This gives the protein CASSFTGNINYGYTF.